This T cell receptor beta chain is from a study of CXCR3-negative and CXCR3-positive naive CD8 T cells. CD45RO-CCR7+CD27+CD95- marked naive CD8+ T cells. UMI-tagged TRB cDNA libraries were built via 5' RACE. TCRdb reprocessed the 5' RACE reads and keeps a single row for each CDR3 protein, giving no DNA. Here the sample table reports tens of thousands of distinct CDR3 sequences. Details on this clonotype: The antigen remains unidentified.

The study, taken as a whole, reports: When CXCR3-positive naive cells were set against CXCR3-negative naive cells, the former had more hydrophobic TRB CDR3s. The majority of assays used fresh PBMCs, and CXCR3 expression partially decreased after cryopreservation. TRBV-TRBJ usage was similar across naive CXCR3 subsets but distinct in memory cells.

Germline V gives CDR1 SQVTM, CDR2 ANQGSEA. The CDR3 has 14 amino acids. Specimen: naive CXCR3- CD8+ T cells from blood. As to subset: CD45RO-CCR7+CD27+CD95- naive CD8+ T cells lacking CXCR3 (TNR3-). This sequence was found in a human donor in good health. Some clones in this sample may be carry-over from other donors' samples. This chain links TRBV29-1 with TRBJ2-7; TCRdb gives TRBD1 as the D gene, but with no DNA this cannot be confirmed. The CDR3: CSVDPGTGGYEQYF.